This T cell receptor (beta chain) was retrieved from a study of control samples from healthy donors and cancer patients (dated by TCRdb to the early 2020s). From the cysteine through the phenylalanine, the CDR3 covers 15 amino acids. Sequences KGHDR (CDR1) and SFDVKD (CDR2) are obtained from the germline V gene. Of note for this clone: Its antigen is not yet known. The DNA is left out, because the CDR3 cannot be placed on it with certainty; the CDR3 is given as TCRdb lists it.

Library creation used the immunoSEQ multiplex PCR assay. TCRdb took this table from immuneACCESS and kept in-frame rearrangements with V and J called. Such tables lack part of the clones; where checked against another copy, unresolved V genes explain under half of the gap, and the rest is unexplained. Across this sample there are approximately 220,000 clones, with 90% to 95% seen only once. Less than 1.6% of the sample belongs to the ten largest clones. This sequence was found in a man aged 45-60 years in good health. Sequences were obtained from blood. The sequence is built from TRBV24-1 and TRBJ2-2; TRBD1 is taken as the D call from the table, unchecked against the DNA. The CDR3: CATSVPGVDAGELFF.